The 4 T cell receptor beta chains in this list originate from one sample, sequenced in a study of blood T cells in healthy people across ages. Next came a second PCR, run for about 6 to 12 cycles, which used a sample-barcoded 5' primer along with a J-beta primer mix. TCRdb used MiXCR to reprocess the 5' RACE reads, holding one entry per CDR3 protein. Counted here are around 1,700,000 distinct CDR3 sequences, roughly 28% occurring once; the ten biggest clones make up 7.7%. Sequences were obtained from blood. These TCRs come from a woman aged 30 to 39 in good health.

The chain couples TRBV10-2 to TRBJ2-7; TRBD2 matches at 9 bases. The CDR3 spans 13 residues. Trimming at V came to 8 bases and at J to 7 bases, leaving 9 bases not matched to a gene. Germline V gene lookup returns CDR1 WSHSY and CDR2 SAAADI. CDR3 amino acids: CASQPGLALEQYF. CDR3 nucleotides: TGCGCCAGCCAACCGGGACTAGCATTGGAGCAGTACTTC.

This clonotype was observed a few times. The J gene is TRBJ2-7, the V gene TRBV7-2, with D maybe TRBD1 (6 bases). Trimming stripped 5 bases from V and 7 bases from J, with 9 bases between. The CDR3 runs 11 residues. The germline V gene encodes CDR1 SGHTA and CDR2 FQGNSA. The CDR3 bases are TGTGCCAGCAGCACCGACAGGGAGCAGTACTTC. This codes for CASSTDREQYF.

In this sample, this clonotype turned up many times. The chain joins TRBV20-1 to TRBJ2-5; 10 bases match TRBD2. This CDR3 region has 14 residues. Germline V CDR1 and CDR2: DFQATT, SNEGSKA (reference sequence). The J segment lost 5 bases and the V segment lost 6 bases, leaving 9 bases of the junction unmatched. For the CDR3, the DNA is TGCAGTGCCCGGGGGCTAGCGGGAGTGGAGACCCAGTACTTC. It encodes CSARGLAGVETQYF.

The chain joins TRBV7-9 to TRBJ2-7, with 8 bases identical to TRBD1. CDR1 and CDR2 from the germline V gene are SEHNR and FQNEAQ (reference sequence). The CDR3 length is 14 residues. Trimming at V came to 5 bases and at J to 3 bases, leaving 6 bases not matched to a gene. CDR3 region: CASSLRDRNYEQYF. The DNA of the CDR3 is TGTGCCAGCAGCCTCCGGGACAGGAACTACGAGCAGTACTTC.